A selection of T cell receptor beta chains follows, all from one sample in a study of Graves' ophthalmopathy and Graves' hyperthyroidism. One entry per CDR3 protein, called by TCRdb with MiXCR from the multiplex PCR reads. The sample shows almost 400,000 distinct CDR3 sequences, 15% to 20% of them seen only once. The sequenced material came from peripheral blood. Receptor source: a woman aged 18-35 years with Graves' ophthalmopathy. Both conserved end residues are part of each CDR3. The D gene is left open where the match is weak. A clone size is listed for some rows: how often the clone was seen (once, few, many), or a class if it is expanded.

size: many; J: TRBJ2-7; D: -; V: TRBV6-5; DNA: TGTGCCAGCAGTTACTCCACCGGACGGACCTACGAGCAGTACTTC; CDR3: CASSYSTGRTYEQYF
size: -; J: TRBJ2-7; D: TRBD2; V: TRBV20-1; DNA: TGCAGTGCACTAGCGGGAGGGAAGGCCGAGCAGTACTTC; CDR3: CSALAGGKAEQYF
size: many; J: TRBJ2-7; D: -; V: TRBV30; DNA: TGTGCCTGGGGAGAGGGGCGCGAGCAGTACTTC; CDR3: CAWGEGREQYF
size: -; J: TRBJ2-7; D: -; V: TRBV28; DNA: TGTGCCAGCAACCTCGGCGAGGCAGGCGAGCAGTACTTC; CDR3: CASNLGEAGEQYF
size: -; J: TRBJ2-2; D: TRBD2; V: TRBV12-3/TRBV12-4; DNA: TGTGCCAGCAGTTCCAAAGGGACTAGCGGGATGGCGAACACCGGGGAGCTGTTTTTT; CDR3: CASSSKGTSGMANTGELFF
size: few; J: TRBJ1-1; D: -; V: TRBV12-5; DNA: TGTGCTAGTGCCCCGAACACTGAAGCTTTCTTT; CDR3: CASAPNTEAFF
size: -; J: TRBJ1-5; D: TRBD1; V: TRBV18; DNA: TGTGCCAGCTCACCATCTGGACAGGGGGCAGGGAACAATCAGCCCCAGCATTTT; CDR3: CASSPSGQGAGNNQPQHF
size: -; J: TRBJ1-6; D: -; V: TRBV28; DNA: TGTGCCAGCCGGGACAAACGCTATAATTCACCCCTCCACTTT; CDR3: CASRDKRYNSPLHF
size: many; J: TRBJ1-5; D: -; V: TRBV28; DNA: TGTGCCAGTTTCGGAGGGGGTAGCAATCAGCCCCAGCATTTT; CDR3: CASFGGGSNQPQHF
size: many; J: TRBJ2-7; D: TRBD2; V: TRBV7-6; DNA: TGTGCCAGCACCCTAGGGGGGGGTAGCGGGAACTACGAGCAGTACTTC; CDR3: CASTLGGGSGNYEQYF
size: many; J: TRBJ1-2; D: -; V: TRBV28; DNA: TGTGCCAGCAGTTTAAACACAATCACCCCTTCCAACTATGGCTACACCTTC; CDR3: CASSLNTITPSNYGYTF
size: many; J: TRBJ2-7; D: -; V: TRBV7-6; DNA: TGTGCCAGCAGCTCCTTTACCTACGAGCAGTACTTC; CDR3: CASSSFTYEQYF
size: -; J: TRBJ1-2; D: -; V: TRBV6-2/TRBV6-3; DNA: TGTGCCACCCAAGGGTTTTTTGGAAGTGGCTACACCTTC; CDR3: CATQGFFGSGYTF
size: many; J: TRBJ1-1; D: TRBD1; V: TRBV6-2/TRBV6-3; DNA: TGTGCCAGCAGACAACTGGACAGGGAAGCTTTCTTT; CDR3: CASRQLDREAFF
size: many; J: TRBJ2-2; D: -; V: TRBV30; DNA: TGTGCCTGGAGTCGGGGGGCTGCGGTTACCGGGGAGCTGTTTTTT; CDR3: CAWSRGAAVTGELFF
size: many; J: TRBJ2-7; D: -; V: TRBV12-3/TRBV12-4; DNA: TGTGCCAGCCGGACAGCAGCTTCCTACGAGCAGTACTTC; CDR3: CASRTAASYEQYF
size: many; J: TRBJ2-2; D: TRBD2; V: TRBV6-5; DNA: TGTGCCAGCAGTTACTCGGCGGGAGTAATCACCGGGGAGCTGTTTTTT; CDR3: CASSYSAGVITGELFF
size: -; J: TRBJ2-2; D: TRBD2; V: TRBV20-1; DNA: TGCAGTGCTAATAGGGACTATCACACCGGGGAGCTGTTTTTT; CDR3: CSANRDYHTGELFF
size: many; J: TRBJ2-7; D: -; V: TRBV18; DNA: TGTGCCAGCTCACCAACGTCTTCTGAAGCGTACGAGCAGTACTTC; CDR3: CASSPTSSEAYEQYF
size: many; J: TRBJ1-1; D: TRBD1; V: TRBV19; DNA: TGTGCCAGTAGTACCGGGACAGCTACTGAAGCTTTCTTT; CDR3: CASSTGTATEAFF
size: many; J: TRBJ1-1; D: -; V: TRBV2; DNA: TGTGCCAGCAGTACCACAGGGAAGGATACTGAAGCTTTCTTT; CDR3: CASSTTGKDTEAFF
size: many; J: TRBJ1-1; D: -; V: TRBV6-2/TRBV6-3; DNA: TGTGCCAGCAGTTACCCCAGGGACGCGTACACTGAAGCTTTCTTT; CDR3: CASSYPRDAYTEAFF
size: -; J: TRBJ1-5; D: TRBD1; V: TRBV9; DNA: TGTGCCAGCAGCGTTGGGGACAGTAGTAATCAGCCCCAGCATTTT; CDR3: CASSVGDSSNQPQHF
size: many; J: TRBJ2-7; D: -; V: TRBV20-1; DNA: TGCAGTGCTAGAGCTGCCGACGGGAGTCTCTACGAGCAGTACTTC; CDR3: CSARAADGSLYEQYF
size: many; J: TRBJ2-7; D: -; V: TRBV7-2; DNA: TGTGCCAGCAGCAAAGACGGCTCCCACGAGCAGTACTTC; CDR3: CASSKDGSHEQYF
size: many; J: TRBJ2-7; D: -; V: TRBV29-1; DNA: TGCAGCGTGACCTTGACGGGGCGCGAGCAGTACTTC; CDR3: CSVTLTGREQYF
size: many; J: TRBJ1-5; D: -; V: TRBV12-3/TRBV12-4; DNA: TGTGCCAGCAGTTTACACGGGGGCGGGGTAGGGCAGCCCCAGCATTTT; CDR3: CASSLHGGGVGQPQHF
size: many; J: TRBJ1-2; D: -; V: TRBV13; DNA: TGTGCCAGCAAGCTAAGGGGCTCAACTATGTGGGGCTACACCTTC; CDR3: CASKLRGSTMWGYTF
size: -; J: TRBJ1-3; D: TRBD1; V: TRBV4-1; DNA: TGCGCCAGCAGCAGGGGGACAGGGAGGACTGGAAACACCATATATTTT; CDR3: CASSRGTGRTGNTIYF
size: many; J: TRBJ1-1; D: -; V: TRBV6-1; DNA: TGTGCCAGCAGTGAAGATCGAAACACTGAAGCTTTCTTT; CDR3: CASSEDRNTEAFF
size: many; J: TRBJ2-7; D: -; V: TRBV7-2; DNA: TGTGCCAGCAGCCTTCGAATAGGACAGCTCTACGAGCAGTACTTC; CDR3: CASSLRIGQLYEQYF
size: many; J: TRBJ2-7; D: TRBD1; V: TRBV5-1; DNA: TGCGCCAGCAGCTTGGGTGGGACAGGGAATTTAGAGCAGTACTTC; CDR3: CASSLGGTGNLEQYF
size: many; J: TRBJ2-7; D: -; V: TRBV11-2; DNA: TGTGCCAGCAGCGTTCTTTCAGGCAGGTTGGCAGACGAGCAGTACTTC; CDR3: CASSVLSGRLADEQYF
size: many; J: TRBJ2-6; D: TRBD1; V: TRBV28; DNA: TGTGCCAGCAGTTTAGATTCAGGACAGGGTACTGGGGCCAACGTCCTGACTTTC; CDR3: CASSLDSGQGTGANVLTF
size: many; J: TRBJ1-2; D: -; V: TRBV11-2; DNA: TGTGCCAGCAGCTTGGATCAGACAGGAAATCAGGATGGCTACACCTTC; CDR3: CASSLDQTGNQDGYTF
size: many; J: TRBJ2-7; D: TRBD1; V: TRBV10-3; DNA: TGTGCCATCAGCTGGGACAGAACCTACGAGCAGTACTTC; CDR3: CAISWDRTYEQYF
size: many; J: TRBJ2-2; D: -; V: TRBV7-9; DNA: TGTGCCAGCAGCGGCGGTGGGGGGCCGAGCGGGGAGCTGTTTTTT; CDR3: CASSGGGGPSGELFF
size: many; J: TRBJ2-5; D: -; V: TRBV6-5; DNA: TGTGCCAGCAGTTACATAGGGGCGAGGGAGACCCAGTACTTC; CDR3: CASSYIGARETQYF
size: many; J: TRBJ2-7; D: -; V: TRBV15; DNA: TGTGCCACCAGCAGAGATGTGGAGGGGGCTTCCTACGAGCAGTACTTC; CDR3: CATSRDVEGASYEQYF
size: many; J: TRBJ2-5; D: -; V: TRBV25-1; DNA: TGTGCCAGCAGTTTTCGTACCGGGACTTCACAGGAGACCCAGTACTTC; CDR3: CASSFRTGTSQETQYF
size: -; J: TRBJ2-2; D: TRBD1; V: TRBV6-5; DNA: TGTGCCAGCAGTTACGGACAGGGGGCGGTCGGGGAGCTGTTTTTT; CDR3: CASSYGQGAVGELFF
size: -; J: TRBJ1-5; D: -; V: TRBV12-5; DNA: TGTGCTAGTGGGCCTCCCAATAGCAATCAGCCCCAGCATTTT; CDR3: CASGPPNSNQPQHF
size: many; J: TRBJ2-1; D: -; V: TRBV6-2/TRBV6-3; DNA: TGTGCCAGCAGTCAGGACAATGAGCAGTTCTTC; CDR3: CASSQDNEQFF
size: many; J: TRBJ1-1; D: -; V: TRBV18; DNA: TGTGCCAGCTCACCAACCAGGTGGAACACTGAAGCTTTCTTT; CDR3: CASSPTRWNTEAFF
size: -; J: TRBJ1-2; D: -; V: TRBV27; DNA: TGTGCCAGCAGTTTCCACGGAAGAGACTATGGCTACACCTTC; CDR3: CASSFHGRDYGYTF
size: many; J: TRBJ1-1; D: -; V: TRBV12-3/TRBV12-4; DNA: TGTGCCAGCAGAGGGTTTCGAGACACTGAAGCTTTCTTT; CDR3: CASRGFRDTEAFF
size: many; J: TRBJ1-4; D: -; V: TRBV6-2/TRBV6-3; DNA: TGTGCCAGCAGTTATCCGGCTAATGAAAAACTGTTTTTT; CDR3: CASSYPANEKLFF
size: many; J: TRBJ2-2; D: -; V: TRBV6-5; DNA: TGTGCCAGCAGTTATTATACAGGCACCGGGGAGCTGTTTTTT; CDR3: CASSYYTGTGELFF
size: many; J: TRBJ1-3; D: TRBD1; V: TRBV18; DNA: TGTGCCAGCTCACCACCGGGACAGCTTGGAAACACCATATATTTT; CDR3: CASSPPGQLGNTIYF
size: -; J: TRBJ1-5; D: -; V: TRBV28; DNA: TGTGCCAGCAGAGGACAGAATCAGCCCCAGCATTTT; CDR3: CASRGQNQPQHF
size: many; J: TRBJ2-7; D: TRBD1; V: TRBV5-1; DNA: TGCGCCAGCAGCTTGGTGAGGACAGGGAATCTTTTCAGGGGGGACGAGCAGTACTTC; CDR3: CASSLVRTGNLFRGDEQYF
size: -; J: TRBJ1-1; D: -; V: TRBV6-1; DNA: TGTGCCAGCAGTGCTTCTCCGGGGCGGACTGAAGCTTTCTTT; CDR3: CASSASPGRTEAFF
size: many; J: TRBJ1-2; D: -; V: TRBV7-2; DNA: TGTGCCAGCAGCTTAGGAGGTGGGGTTGGCGGTGGCTACACCTTC; CDR3: CASSLGGGVGGGYTF
size: few; J: TRBJ2-2; D: -; V: TRBV30; DNA: TGTGCCTGGAGTGTGGGCAGTAACACCGGGGAGCTGTTTTTT; CDR3: CAWSVGSNTGELFF
size: many; J: TRBJ2-7; D: TRBD1; V: TRBV3-1; DNA: TGTGCCAGCAGCCCCCGTCTTGGGACAGCCTACGAGCAGTACTTC; CDR3: CASSPRLGTAYEQYF
size: many; J: TRBJ2-2; D: TRBD2; V: TRBV12-3/TRBV12-4; DNA: TGTGCCAGCAGTCCCACCCGGGGGGCGGGGGGCCGCCCCGGGGAGCTGTTTTTT; CDR3: CASSPTRGAGGRPGELFF
size: many; J: TRBJ2-7; D: TRBD1; V: TRBV28; DNA: TGTGCCAGCAGTTTATCCCCGGGACAGGGATACGAGCAGTACTTC; CDR3: CASSLSPGQGYEQYF